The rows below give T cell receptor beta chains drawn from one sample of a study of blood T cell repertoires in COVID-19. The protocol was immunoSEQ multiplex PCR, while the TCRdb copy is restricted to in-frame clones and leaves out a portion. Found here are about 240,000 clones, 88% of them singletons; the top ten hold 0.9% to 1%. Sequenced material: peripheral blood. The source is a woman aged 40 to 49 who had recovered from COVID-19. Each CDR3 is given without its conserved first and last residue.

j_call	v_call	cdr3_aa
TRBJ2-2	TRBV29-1	SVGHGELF
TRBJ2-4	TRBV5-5	ASSLGQSIAKNIQY
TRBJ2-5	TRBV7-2	ASSLGAAPLETQY
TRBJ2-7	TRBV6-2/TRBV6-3	ASSDPGTSGWQY
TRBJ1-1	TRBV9	ASGQGNTEAF
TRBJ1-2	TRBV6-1	ASGEDRASYT
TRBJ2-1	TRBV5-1	ASSLGTANNEQF
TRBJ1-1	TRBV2	ASSQGLFQGTEAF
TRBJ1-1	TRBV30	AWSVREGRGDGEAF
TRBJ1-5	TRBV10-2	ASTFQQGSNQPQH
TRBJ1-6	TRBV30	AWRVSSGGNSPLH
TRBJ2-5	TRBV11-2	ASSFLGAPQETQY
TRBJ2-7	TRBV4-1	ASSRGPGTSYYEQY
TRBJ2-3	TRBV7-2	ASSPGTRGTDTQY
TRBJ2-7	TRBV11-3	ASSAPGHPYEQY
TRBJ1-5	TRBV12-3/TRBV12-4	ASSFGQGPQH